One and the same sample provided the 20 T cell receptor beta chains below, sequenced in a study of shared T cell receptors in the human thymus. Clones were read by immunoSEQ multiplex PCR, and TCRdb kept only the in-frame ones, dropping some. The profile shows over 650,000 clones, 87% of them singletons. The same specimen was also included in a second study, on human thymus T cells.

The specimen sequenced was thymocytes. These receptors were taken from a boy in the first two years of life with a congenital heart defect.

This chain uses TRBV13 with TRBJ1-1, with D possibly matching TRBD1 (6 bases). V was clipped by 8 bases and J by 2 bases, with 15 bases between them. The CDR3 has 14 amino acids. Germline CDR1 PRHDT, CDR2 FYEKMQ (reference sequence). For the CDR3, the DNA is TGTGCCAGCTTCGTAGGGGGAGTTAACACTGAAGCTTTCTTT. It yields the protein CASFVGGVNTEAFF.

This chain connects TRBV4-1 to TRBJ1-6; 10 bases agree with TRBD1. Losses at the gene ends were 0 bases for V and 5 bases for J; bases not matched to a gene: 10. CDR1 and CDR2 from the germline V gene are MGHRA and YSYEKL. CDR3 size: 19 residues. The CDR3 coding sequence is TGCGCCAGCAGCCAAGATTGGGACAGGGGAGGAATTCATAATTCACCCCTCCACTTT. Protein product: CASSQDWDRGGIHNSPLHF.

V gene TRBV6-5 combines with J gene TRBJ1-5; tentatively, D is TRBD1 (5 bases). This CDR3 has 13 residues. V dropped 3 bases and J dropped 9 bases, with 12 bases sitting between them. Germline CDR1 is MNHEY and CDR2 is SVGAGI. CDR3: CASSYGPGGPQHF. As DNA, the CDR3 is TGTGCCAGCAGTTATGGTCCCGGGGGGCCCCAGCATTTT.

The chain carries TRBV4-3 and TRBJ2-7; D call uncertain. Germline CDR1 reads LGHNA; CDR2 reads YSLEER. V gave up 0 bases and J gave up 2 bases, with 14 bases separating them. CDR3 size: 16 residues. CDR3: CASSQDPLVVTYEQYF. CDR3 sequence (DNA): TGCGCCAGCAGCCAAGATCCCCTAGTAGTTACCTACGAGCAGTACTTC.

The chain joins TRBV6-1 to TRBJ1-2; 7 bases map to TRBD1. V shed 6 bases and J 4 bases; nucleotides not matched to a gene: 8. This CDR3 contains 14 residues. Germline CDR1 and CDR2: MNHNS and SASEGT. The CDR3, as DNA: TGTGCCAGCAGGAATCAGGGACAGTTCTATGGCTACACCTTC. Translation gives CASRNQGQFYGYTF.

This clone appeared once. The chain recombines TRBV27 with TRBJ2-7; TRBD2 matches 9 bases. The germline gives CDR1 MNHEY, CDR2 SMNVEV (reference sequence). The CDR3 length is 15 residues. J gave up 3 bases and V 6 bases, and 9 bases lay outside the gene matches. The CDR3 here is CASRNSGGLYYEQYF. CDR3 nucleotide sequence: TGTGCCAGCAGAAATAGCGGGGGCCTTTACTACGAGCAGTACTTC.

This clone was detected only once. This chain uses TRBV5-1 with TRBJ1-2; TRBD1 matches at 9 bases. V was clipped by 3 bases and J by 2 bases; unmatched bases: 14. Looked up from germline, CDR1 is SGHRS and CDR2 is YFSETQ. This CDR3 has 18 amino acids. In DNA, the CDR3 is TGCGCCAGCAGCTCCCCGGGACAGGGTAGTGAGGTAAACTATGGCTACACCTTC. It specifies CASSSPGQGSEVNYGYTF.

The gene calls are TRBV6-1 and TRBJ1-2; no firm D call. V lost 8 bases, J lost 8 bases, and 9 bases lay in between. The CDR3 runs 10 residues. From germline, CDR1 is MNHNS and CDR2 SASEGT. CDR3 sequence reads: CASSNRGYTF. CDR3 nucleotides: TGTGCCAGCTCCAATCGGGGCTACACCTTC.

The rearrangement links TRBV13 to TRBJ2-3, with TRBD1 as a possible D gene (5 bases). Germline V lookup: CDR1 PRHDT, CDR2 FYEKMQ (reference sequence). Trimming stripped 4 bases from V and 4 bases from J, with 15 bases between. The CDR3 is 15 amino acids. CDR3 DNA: TGTGCCAGCAGCTCGGCAGGGCCCCCCGCAGATACGCAGTATTTT. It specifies CASSSAGPPADTQYF.

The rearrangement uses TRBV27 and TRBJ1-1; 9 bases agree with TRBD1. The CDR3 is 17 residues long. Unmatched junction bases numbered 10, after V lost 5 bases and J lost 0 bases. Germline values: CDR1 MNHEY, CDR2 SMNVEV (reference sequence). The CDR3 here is CASSHRRDRVLNTEAFF. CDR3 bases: TGTGCCAGCAGTCACCGCCGGGACAGGGTGTTGAACACTGAAGCTTTCTTT.

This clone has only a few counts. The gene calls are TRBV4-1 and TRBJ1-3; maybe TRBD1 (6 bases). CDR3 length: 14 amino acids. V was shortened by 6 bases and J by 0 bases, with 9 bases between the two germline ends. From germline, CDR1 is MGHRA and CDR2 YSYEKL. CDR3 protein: CASRRGNSGNTIYF. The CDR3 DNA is TGCGCCAGCAGGAGGGGGAACTCTGGAAACACCATATATTTT.

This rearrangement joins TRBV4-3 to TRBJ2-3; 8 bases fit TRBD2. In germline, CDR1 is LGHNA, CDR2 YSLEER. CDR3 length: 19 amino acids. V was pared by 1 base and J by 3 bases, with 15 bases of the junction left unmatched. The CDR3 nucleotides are TGCGCCAGCAGCCAAGCGCCGGGTAGCGGGGAGGGGCCGACAGATACGCAGTATTTT. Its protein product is CASSQAPGSGEGPTDTQYF.

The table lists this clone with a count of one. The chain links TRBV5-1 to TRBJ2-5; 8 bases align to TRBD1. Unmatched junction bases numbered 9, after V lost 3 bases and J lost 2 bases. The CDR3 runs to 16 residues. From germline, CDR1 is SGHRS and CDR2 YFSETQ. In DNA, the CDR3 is TGCGCCAGCAGCTCGCCAGGGGGCGCCCAGCAAGAGACCCAGTACTTC. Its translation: CASSSPGGAQQETQYF.

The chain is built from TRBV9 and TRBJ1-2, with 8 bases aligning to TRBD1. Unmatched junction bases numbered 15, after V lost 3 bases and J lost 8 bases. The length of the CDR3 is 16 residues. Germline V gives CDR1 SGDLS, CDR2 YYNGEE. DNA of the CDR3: TGTGCCAGCAGCGCGAACCCGGGACAGGCGGTGGGGGGCTACACCTTC. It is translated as CASSANPGQAVGGYTF.

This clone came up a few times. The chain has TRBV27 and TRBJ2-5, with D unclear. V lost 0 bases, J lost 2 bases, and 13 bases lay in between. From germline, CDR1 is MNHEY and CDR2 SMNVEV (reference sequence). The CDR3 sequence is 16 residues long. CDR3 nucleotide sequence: TGTGCCAGCAGTTTATCGGGCCCCTTTAGTCAAGAGACCCAGTACTTC. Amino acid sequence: CASSLSGPFSQETQYF.

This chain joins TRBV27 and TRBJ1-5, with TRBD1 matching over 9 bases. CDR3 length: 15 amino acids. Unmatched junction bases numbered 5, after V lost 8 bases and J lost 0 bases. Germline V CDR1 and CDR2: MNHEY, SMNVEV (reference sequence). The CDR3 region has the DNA TGTGCCAGCTCGACAGGGGGTTATAGCAATCAGCCCCAGCATTTT. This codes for CASSTGGYSNQPQHF.

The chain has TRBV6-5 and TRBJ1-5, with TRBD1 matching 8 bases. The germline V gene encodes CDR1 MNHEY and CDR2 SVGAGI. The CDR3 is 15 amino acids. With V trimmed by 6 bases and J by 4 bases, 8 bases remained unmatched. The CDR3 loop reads CASRTGQGGNQPQHF. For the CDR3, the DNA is TGTGCCAGCAGGACAGGACAGGGAGGTAATCAGCCCCAGCATTTT.

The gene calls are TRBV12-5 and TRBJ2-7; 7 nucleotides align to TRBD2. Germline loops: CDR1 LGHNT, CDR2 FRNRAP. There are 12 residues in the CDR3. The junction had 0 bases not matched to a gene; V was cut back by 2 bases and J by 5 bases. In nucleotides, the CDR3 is TGTGCTAGTGGTTTGAGCGGGAACGAGCAGTACTTC. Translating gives CASGLSGNEQYF.

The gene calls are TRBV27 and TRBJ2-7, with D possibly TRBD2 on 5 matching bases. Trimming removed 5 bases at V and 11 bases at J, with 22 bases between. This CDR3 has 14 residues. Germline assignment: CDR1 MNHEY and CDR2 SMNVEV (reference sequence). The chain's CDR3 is CASSPSQPGNQKYF. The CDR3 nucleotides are TGTGCCAGCAGTCCGTCTCAACCGGGGAACCAGAAGTACTTC.

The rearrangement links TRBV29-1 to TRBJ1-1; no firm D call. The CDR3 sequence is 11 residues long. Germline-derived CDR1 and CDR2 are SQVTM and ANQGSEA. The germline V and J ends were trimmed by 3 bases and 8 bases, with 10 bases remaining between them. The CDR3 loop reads CSVEDREEAFF. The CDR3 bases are TGCAGCGTTGAGGACCGGGAAGAAGCTTTCTTT.